The entry below gives a single T cell receptor (beta chain) sequence along with its context. Its antigen specificity is not known. No much larger clone is present one base from it, and per-base qualities are unavailable. The data belong to a study of PD-L1 blockade in urothelial cancer (dated by TCRdb to the late 2010s). Regarding the complete study: Every patient began therapy at some point between 2013 and 2015 and was given atezolizumab 1,200 mg intravenously every 3 weeks. Whole exome sequencing and RNA sequencing of pretreatment tumors were performed alongside TCR sequencing in the same patients. Pretreatment blood TCR-seq was available for about 28 patients, at least one posttreatment blood collection was obtained for 25 or so patients, and tumor TCR-seq was available for 25 or so patients. Blood samples gave median yields of around 140,000 T cells and over 80,000 unique TCRs, along with a median clonality of 0.080. Pretreatment tumor samples and matched peripheral blood, collected serially before and after atezolizumab treatment, underwent TCR sequencing. Durable clinical benefit was achieved by nine patients but not by the remaining 20. Durable clinical benefit meant progression-free survival longer than 6 months, and TCR features were also tested against progression-free and overall survival. Twenty-five of 29 patients were males with bladder-origin urothelial cancer, and about 65% of the roughly 30 reported a prior smoking history. An ECOG performance status of 0 or 1 was recorded for the patients, and 0 to 3 prior chemotherapy regimens had been received by the patients. The study, an exploratory multi-omic analysis, examined somatic, immune and clinical correlates of response to PD-L1 blockade with atezolizumab in urothelial cancer. Blood samples were analyzed 3 weeks after the start of treatment (second dose) and 6 weeks after the start of treatment. General conclusions and limits of the study: A pretreatment peripheral blood TCR clonality below the median was linked to improved progression-free and overall survival. Because the sample size was small (n of about 27) and many of the analyses were exploratory, the results are meant to be hypothesis-generating. Patients with durable benefit showed greater expansion of tumor-associated TCR clones in peripheral blood 3 weeks after starting treatment (n of about 21, p = 0.022).

What this sample's time point label stands for: pretreatment peripheral blood. The cohort comprised about 30 patients with locally advanced or metastatic urothelial carcinoma treated at Memorial Sloan Kettering on a trial protocol. Peripheral blood mononuclear cells were collected pretreatment and during treatment, at between 1 and 8 total time points per patient. The Qiagen DNeasy Blood extraction kit was used to purify genomic DNA from total PBMCs and tumor samples. PBMCs were collected pretreatment and during treatment, and were isolated and stored as previously described. To estimate absolute template abundance from read counts, synthetic TCR analog templates were spiked into each PCR. The immunoSEQ assay was used to amplify TCRbeta CDR3 regions from genomic DNA with bias-controlled V and J gene primers. Sequencing of rearranged TCRbeta segments was performed at approximately 20X coverage. Concerning the study's data processing: Sequencing errors were corrected by clustering, and CDR3s were annotated against IMGT so that V, D and J genes could be assigned. Downstream analyses used only productive TCRbeta rearrangements and left out out-of-frame or stop-codon sequences. Clonality was computed as one minus Shannon entropy normalized by the log of the number of unique productive sequences. Clones differing between time points or between blood and tumor were identified using Fisher's exact test with Benjamini-Hochberg correction, with an adjusted p below 0.01 applied as the threshold. Held by TCRdb, this immuneACCESS table contains in-frame sequences only and omits some clones. Under half of the omission traces to an unresolved V gene where checked; the cause of the rest is unknown. That table is the source of V, J and clone size, and D and trimming were worked out from the DNA. This sample lists 70,000 to 90,000 clones; over 75% were detected once. The ten biggest clones cover around 14% of the sample.

The CDR3 sequence holds 14 residues, the cysteine and phenylalanine included. Only CDR3 DNA is held: 42 bases, read in frame from base 1. Between the V and J ends, shortened by 6 bases and 6 bases respectively, the junction contains 18 bases. The germline V gene sets CDR1 to SGHRS and CDR2 to YFSETQ. The sample in question was PBMCs, obtained around atezolizumab (anti-PD-L1) treatment. The source is a man aged 55 to 70 with urothelial cancer. The chain is assembled from TRBV5-1 and TRBJ1-2, and perhaps TRBD1 as D gene, on 6 matching bases. The CDR3 has the sequence CASTWAGGRHGYTF. The base sequence is TGCGCCAGCACCTGGGCCGGGGGGCGGCATGGCTACACCTTC.